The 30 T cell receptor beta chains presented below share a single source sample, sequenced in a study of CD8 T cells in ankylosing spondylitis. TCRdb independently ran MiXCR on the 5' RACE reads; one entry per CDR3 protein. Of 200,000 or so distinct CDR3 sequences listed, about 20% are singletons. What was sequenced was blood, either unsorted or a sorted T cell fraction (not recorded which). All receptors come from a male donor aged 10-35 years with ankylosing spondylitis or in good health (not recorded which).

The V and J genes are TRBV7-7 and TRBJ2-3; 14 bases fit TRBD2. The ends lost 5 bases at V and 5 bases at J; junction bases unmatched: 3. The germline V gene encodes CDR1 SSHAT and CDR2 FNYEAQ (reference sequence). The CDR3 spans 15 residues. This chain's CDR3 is CASSRGLAGGDTQYF. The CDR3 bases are TGTGCCAGCAGCCGTGGACTAGCGGGAGGAGATACGCAGTATTTT.

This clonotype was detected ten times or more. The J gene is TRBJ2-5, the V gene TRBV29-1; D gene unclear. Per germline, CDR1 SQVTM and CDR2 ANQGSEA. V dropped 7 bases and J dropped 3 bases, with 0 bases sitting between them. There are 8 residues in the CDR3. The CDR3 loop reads CSEETQYF. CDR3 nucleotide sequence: TGCAGCGAAGAGACCCAGTACTTC.

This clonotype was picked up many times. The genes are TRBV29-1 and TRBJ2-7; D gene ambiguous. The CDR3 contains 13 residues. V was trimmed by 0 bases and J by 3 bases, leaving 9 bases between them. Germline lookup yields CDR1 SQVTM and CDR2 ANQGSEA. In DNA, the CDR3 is TGCAGCGTTGAAGATCACAGCCACTACGAGCAGTACTTC. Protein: CSVEDHSHYEQYF.

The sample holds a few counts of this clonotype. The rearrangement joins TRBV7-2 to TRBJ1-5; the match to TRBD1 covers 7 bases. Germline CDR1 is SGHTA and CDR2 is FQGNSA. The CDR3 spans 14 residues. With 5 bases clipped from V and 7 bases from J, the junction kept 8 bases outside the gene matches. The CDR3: CASSHTGEDQPQHF. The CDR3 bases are TGTGCCAGCAGCCACACAGGGGAGGACCAGCCCCAGCATTTT.

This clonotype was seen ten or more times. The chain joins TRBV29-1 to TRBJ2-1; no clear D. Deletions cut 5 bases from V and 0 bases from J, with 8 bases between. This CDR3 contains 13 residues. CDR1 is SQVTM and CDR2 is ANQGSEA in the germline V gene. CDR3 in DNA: TGCAGCGTTCCTACCATCTCCTACAATGAGCAGTTCTTC. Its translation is CSVPTISYNEQFF.

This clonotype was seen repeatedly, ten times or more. CDR3 sequence reads: CASSRPGQPGQIAIQYF. The DNA for the CDR3 is TGTGCCAGCAGTAGACCGGGACAGCCAGGTCAAATAGCGATTCAGTACTTC. The V gene is TRBV12-3 or TRBV12-4, the J gene TRBJ2-4; 7 nucleotides align to TRBD1. J lost 10 bases, V lost 5 bases, and 20 bases had no gene match. The CDR3 covers 17 residues.

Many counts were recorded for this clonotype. The CDR3 loop is CASSPRVQLGGYTF. DNA of the CDR3: TGTGCCAGCAGCCCCAGGGTCCAGCTTGGTGGCTACACCTTC. The gene calls are TRBV11-2 and TRBJ1-2; a possible D gene is TRBD1 (5 bases). This CDR3 is built from 14 residues. Germline CDR1 is SGHAT and CDR2 is FQNNGV. Trimming left V 5 bases short and J 7 bases short, with 17 bases between.

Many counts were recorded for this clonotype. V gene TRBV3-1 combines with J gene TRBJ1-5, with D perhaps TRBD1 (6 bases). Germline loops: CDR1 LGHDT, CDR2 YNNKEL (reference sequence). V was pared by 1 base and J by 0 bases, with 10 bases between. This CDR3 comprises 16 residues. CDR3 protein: CASSQGGGGSNQPQHF. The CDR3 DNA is TGTGCCAGCAGCCAAGGTGGAGGGGGTAGCAATCAGCCCCAGCATTTT.

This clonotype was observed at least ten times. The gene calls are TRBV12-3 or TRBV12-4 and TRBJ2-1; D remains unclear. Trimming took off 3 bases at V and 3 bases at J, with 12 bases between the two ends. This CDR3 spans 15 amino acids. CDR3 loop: CASSFRQPGYNEQFF. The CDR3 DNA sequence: TGTGCCAGCAGTTTCCGTCAGCCGGGCTACAATGAGCAGTTCTTC.

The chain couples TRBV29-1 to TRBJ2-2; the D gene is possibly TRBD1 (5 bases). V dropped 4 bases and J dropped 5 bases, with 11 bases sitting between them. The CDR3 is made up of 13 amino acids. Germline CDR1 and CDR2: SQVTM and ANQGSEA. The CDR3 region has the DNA TGCAGCGTTGGAGGCAGGGCTACCGGGGAGCTGTTTTTT. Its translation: CSVGGRATGELFF.

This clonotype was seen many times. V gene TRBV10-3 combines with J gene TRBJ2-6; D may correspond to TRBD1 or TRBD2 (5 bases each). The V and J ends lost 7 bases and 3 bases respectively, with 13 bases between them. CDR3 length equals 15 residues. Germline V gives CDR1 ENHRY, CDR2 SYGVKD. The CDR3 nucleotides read TGTGCCATCACTCCGGGACGGGATGGGGCCAACGTCCTGACTTTC. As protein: CAITPGRDGANVLTF.

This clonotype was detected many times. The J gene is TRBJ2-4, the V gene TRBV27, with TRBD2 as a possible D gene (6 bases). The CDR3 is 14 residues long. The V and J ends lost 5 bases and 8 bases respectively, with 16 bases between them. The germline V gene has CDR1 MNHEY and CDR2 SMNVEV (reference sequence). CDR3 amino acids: CASSRVGGIDIQYF. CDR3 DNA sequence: TGTGCCAGCAGTCGAGTCGGGGGAATTGACATTCAGTACTTC.

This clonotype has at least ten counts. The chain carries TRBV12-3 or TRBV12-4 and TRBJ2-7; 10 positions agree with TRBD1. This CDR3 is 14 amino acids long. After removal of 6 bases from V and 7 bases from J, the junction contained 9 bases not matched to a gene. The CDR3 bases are TGTGCCAGCAGCCGGGGGACAGGGGCGTGGGAGCAGTACTTC. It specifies CASSRGTGAWEQYF.

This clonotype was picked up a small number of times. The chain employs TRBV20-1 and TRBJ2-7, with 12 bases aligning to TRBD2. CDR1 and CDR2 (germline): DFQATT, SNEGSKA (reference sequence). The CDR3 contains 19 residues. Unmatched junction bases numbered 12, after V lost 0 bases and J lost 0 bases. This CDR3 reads CSARDLNLAGGPSSYEQYV. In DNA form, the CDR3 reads TGCAGTGCTAGAGATCTCAACCTAGCGGGAGGGCCGAGCTCCTACGAGCAGTACGTC.

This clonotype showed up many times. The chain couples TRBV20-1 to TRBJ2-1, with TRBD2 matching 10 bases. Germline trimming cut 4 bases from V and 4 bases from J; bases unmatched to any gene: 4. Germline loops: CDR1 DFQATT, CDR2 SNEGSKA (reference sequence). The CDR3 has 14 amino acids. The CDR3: CSATGTSVYNEQFF. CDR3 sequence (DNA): TGCAGTGCTACCGGGACTAGCGTTTACAATGAGCAGTTCTTC.

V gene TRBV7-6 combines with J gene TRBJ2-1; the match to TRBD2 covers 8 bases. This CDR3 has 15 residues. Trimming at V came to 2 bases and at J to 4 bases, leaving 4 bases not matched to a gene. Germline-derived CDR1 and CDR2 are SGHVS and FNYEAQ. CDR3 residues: CASSLPGRGYNEQFF. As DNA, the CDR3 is TGTGCCAGCAGCTTACCCGGGAGGGGTTACAATGAGCAGTTCTTC.

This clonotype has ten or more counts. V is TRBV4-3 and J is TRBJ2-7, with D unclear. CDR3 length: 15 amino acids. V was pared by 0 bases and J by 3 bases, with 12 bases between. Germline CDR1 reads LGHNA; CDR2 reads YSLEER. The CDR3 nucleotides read TGCGCCAGCAGCCAAGATCGGAGTGAACTCTACGAGCAGTACTTC. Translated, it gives CASSQDRSELYEQYF.

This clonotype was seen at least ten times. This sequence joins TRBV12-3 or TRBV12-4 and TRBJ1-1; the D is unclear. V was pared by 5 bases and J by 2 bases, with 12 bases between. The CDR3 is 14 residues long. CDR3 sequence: CASSPGRINTEAFF. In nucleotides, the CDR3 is TGTGCCAGCAGTCCCGGACGGATAAACACTGAAGCTTTCTTT.

The chain's CDR3 is CASSLARTSGRAAYEQYF. The CDR3 region has the DNA TGTGCCAGCAGCTTAGCCCGTACTAGCGGGAGGGCAGCCTACGAGCAGTACTTC. The chain has TRBV7-2 and TRBJ2-7, with 13 bases fitting TRBD2. This CDR3 has 18 amino acids. The V segment lost 0 bases and the J segment 2 bases; nucleotides outside the gene matches: 7. Germline V gene lookup returns CDR1 SGHTA and CDR2 FQGNSA.

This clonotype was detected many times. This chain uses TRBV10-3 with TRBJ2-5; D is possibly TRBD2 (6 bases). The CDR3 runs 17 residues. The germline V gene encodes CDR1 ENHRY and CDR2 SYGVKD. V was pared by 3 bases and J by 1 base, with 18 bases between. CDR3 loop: CAISDPRGYGSQETQYF. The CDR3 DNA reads TGTGCCATCAGTGATCCGCGGGGATATGGCTCCCAAGAGACCCAGTACTTC.

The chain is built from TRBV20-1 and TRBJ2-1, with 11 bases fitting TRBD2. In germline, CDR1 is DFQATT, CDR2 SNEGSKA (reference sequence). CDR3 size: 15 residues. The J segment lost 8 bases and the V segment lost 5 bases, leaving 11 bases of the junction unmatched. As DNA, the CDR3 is TGCAGTGCTCGGGTTACTAGCGGGAGAGGCCATGAGCAGTTCTTC. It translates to CSARVTSGRGHEQFF.

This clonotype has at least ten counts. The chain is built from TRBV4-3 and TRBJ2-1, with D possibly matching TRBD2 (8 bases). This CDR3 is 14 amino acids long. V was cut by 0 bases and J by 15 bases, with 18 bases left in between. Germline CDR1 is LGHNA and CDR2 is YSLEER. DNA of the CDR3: TGCGCCAGCAGCCAAGATCCAGAGACAGGGACTAGGTTCTTC. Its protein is CASSQDPETGTRFF.

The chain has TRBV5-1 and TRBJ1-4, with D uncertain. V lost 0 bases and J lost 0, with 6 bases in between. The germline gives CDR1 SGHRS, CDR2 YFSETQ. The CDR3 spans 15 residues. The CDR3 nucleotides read TGCGCCAGCAGCTTGGCTCCCACAACTAATGAAAAACTGTTTTTT. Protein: CASSLAPTTNEKLFF.

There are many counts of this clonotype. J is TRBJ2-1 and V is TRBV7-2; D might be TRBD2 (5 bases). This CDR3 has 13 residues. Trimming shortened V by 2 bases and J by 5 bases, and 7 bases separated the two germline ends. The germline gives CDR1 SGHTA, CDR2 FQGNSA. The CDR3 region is CASSLTRDNEQFF. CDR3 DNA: TGTGCCAGCAGCTTAACTAGGGACAATGAGCAGTTCTTC.

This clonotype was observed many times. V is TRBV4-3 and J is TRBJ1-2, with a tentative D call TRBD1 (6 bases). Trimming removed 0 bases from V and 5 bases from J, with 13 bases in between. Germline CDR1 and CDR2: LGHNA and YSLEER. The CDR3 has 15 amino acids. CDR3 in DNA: TGCGCCAGCAGCCAAGATCCGACAGGTGAATATGGCTACACCTTC. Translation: CASSQDPTGEYGYTF.

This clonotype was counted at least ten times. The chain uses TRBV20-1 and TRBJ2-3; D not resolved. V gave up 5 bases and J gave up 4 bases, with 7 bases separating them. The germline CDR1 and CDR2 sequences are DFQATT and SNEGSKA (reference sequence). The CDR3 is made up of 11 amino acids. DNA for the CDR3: TGCAGTGCTCCCCTCGCAGATACGCAGTATTTT. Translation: CSAPLADTQYF.

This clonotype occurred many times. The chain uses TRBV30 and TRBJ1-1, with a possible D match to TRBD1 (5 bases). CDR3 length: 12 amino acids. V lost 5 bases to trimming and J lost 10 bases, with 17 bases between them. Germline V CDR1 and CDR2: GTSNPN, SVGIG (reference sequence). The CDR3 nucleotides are TGTGCCTGGGATCTGACTGGGGCAAGAGCTTTCTTT. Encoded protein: CAWDLTGARAFF.

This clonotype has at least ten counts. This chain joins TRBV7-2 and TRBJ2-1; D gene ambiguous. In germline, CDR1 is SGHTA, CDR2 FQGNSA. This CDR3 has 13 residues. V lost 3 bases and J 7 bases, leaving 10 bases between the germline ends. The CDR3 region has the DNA TGTGCCAGCAGCTTCAGACTGGGGAATGAGCAGTTCTTC. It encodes CASSFRLGNEQFF.

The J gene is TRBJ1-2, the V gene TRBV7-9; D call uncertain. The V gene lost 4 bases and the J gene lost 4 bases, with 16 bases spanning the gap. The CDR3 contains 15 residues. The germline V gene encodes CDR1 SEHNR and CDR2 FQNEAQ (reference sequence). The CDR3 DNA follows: TGTGCCAGCAGCTGGCTCCGGCAAGGTTCCTATGGCTACACCTTC. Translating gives CASSWLRQGSYGYTF.

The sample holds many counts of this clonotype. As DNA, the CDR3 is TGCAGTGCTAGAGCGGGAGGGACCGGGGAGCTGTTTTTT. Translated: CSARAGGTGELFF. The chain combines TRBV20-1 with TRBJ2-2, with 8 bases identical to TRBD2. Germline CDR1 and CDR2: DFQATT and SNEGSKA (reference sequence). The V and J ends lost 1 base and 5 bases, in that order; junction bases with no gene match: 0. The CDR3 runs 13 residues.